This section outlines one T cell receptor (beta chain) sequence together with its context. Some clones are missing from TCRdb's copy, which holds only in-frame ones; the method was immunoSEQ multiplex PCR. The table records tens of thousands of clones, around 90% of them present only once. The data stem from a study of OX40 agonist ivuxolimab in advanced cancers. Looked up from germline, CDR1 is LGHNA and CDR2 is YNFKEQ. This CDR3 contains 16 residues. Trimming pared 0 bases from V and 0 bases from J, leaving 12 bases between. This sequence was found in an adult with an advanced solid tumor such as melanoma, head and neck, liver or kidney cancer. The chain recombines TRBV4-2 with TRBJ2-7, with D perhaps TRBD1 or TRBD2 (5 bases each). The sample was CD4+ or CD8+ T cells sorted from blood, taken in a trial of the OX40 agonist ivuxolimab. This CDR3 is CASSQDLWGSSYEQYF. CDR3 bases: TGTGCCAGCAGCCAAGATTTGTGGGGGTCCTCCTACGAGCAGTACTTC.